A selection of T cell receptor beta chains follows, all from one sample in a study of blood T cell repertoires in COVID-19. Data came from immunoSEQ multiplex PCR; TCRdb stores just in-frame clones and leaves some out. The table records fewer than 350,000 clones, more than 80% of them present only once. The sample consisted of PBMCs or T cells enriched from blood (not recorded which). The receptor set was obtained from a woman younger than 45 with acute COVID-19. Both conserved end residues are part of each CDR3. Fields, in order: clone size, D gene, J gene, V gene, CDR3 protein, CDR3 DNA. A D gene is named only where the DNA matches it firmly. The listing skips clone size in some rows; elsewhere it reads once, few, many or a size class.

abundance: NA; d_gene: TRBD2; j_gene: TRBJ2-3; v_gene: TRBV27; CDR3aa: CASSPGTSGMGITDTQYF; CDR3nt: TGTGCCAGCAGTCCCGGGACTAGCGGGATGGGGATCACAGATACGCAGTATTTT
abundance: NA; d_gene: TRBD2; j_gene: TRBJ2-3; v_gene: TRBV29-1; CDR3aa: CSVGGTSESTDTQYF; CDR3nt: TGCAGCGTTGGGGGAACTAGCGAAAGCACAGATACGCAGTATTTT
abundance: NA; d_gene: NA; j_gene: TRBJ1-5; v_gene: TRBV18; CDR3aa: CASSLNPGGGDQPQHF; CDR3nt: TGTGCCAGCTCACTAAACCCCGGTGGTGGAGATCAGCCCCAGCATTTT
abundance: NA; d_gene: TRBD2; j_gene: TRBJ2-3; v_gene: TRBV5-1; CDR3aa: CASSPGLAGGTDTQYF; CDR3nt: TGCGCCAGCAGCCCGGGACTAGCGGGAGGGACAGATACGCAGTATTTT
abundance: NA; d_gene: TRBD1; j_gene: TRBJ1-1; v_gene: TRBV30; CDR3aa: CAWSPGTAEAFF; CDR3nt: TGTGCCTGGAGTCCCGGGACAGCTGAAGCTTTCTTT
abundance: NA; d_gene: NA; j_gene: TRBJ2-2; v_gene: TRBV18; CDR3aa: CASSPRSSTGNTGELFF; CDR3nt: TGTGCCAGCTCACCACGTTCCTCGACAGGGAACACCGGGGAGCTGTTTTTT
abundance: NA; d_gene: TRBD2; j_gene: TRBJ2-7; v_gene: TRBV6-4; CDR3aa: CASSDREGLEQYF; CDR3nt: TGTGCCAGCAGTGACAGGGAGGGACTCGAGCAGTACTTC
abundance: NA; d_gene: NA; j_gene: TRBJ1-5; v_gene: TRBV7-2; CDR3aa: CASSLADSRYQPQHF; CDR3nt: TGTGCCAGCAGCTTAGCGGACAGCCGCTATCAGCCCCAGCATTTT
abundance: NA; d_gene: NA; j_gene: TRBJ2-7; v_gene: TRBV10-2; CDR3aa: CASSEVKNYEQYF; CDR3nt: TGCGCCAGCAGTGAGGTTAAAAACTACGAGCAGTACTTC
abundance: NA; d_gene: NA; j_gene: TRBJ2-5; v_gene: TRBV5-1; CDR3aa: CASSLQGGLGVETQYF; CDR3nt: TGCGCCAGCAGCTTGCAGGGGGGACTAGGTGTGGAGACCCAGTACTTC
abundance: NA; d_gene: TRBD1; j_gene: TRBJ2-7; v_gene: TRBV18; CDR3aa: CASSPMTGVYEQYF; CDR3nt: TGTGCCAGCTCACCAATGACAGGGGTCTACGAGCAGTACTTC
abundance: NA; d_gene: NA; j_gene: TRBJ2-3; v_gene: TRBV7-6; CDR3aa: CASSLAGLTWPGGSDTQYF; CDR3nt: TGTGCCAGCAGCTTAGCGGGACTCACCTGGCCTGGAGGGTCAGATACGCAGTATTTT
abundance: NA; d_gene: NA; j_gene: TRBJ2-7; v_gene: TRBV19; CDR3aa: CASSSGAYEQYF; CDR3nt: TGTGCCAGTAGTTCTGGAGCCTACGAGCAGTACTTC
abundance: NA; d_gene: NA; j_gene: TRBJ2-2; v_gene: TRBV27; CDR3aa: CASSFRANTGELFF; CDR3nt: TGTGCCAGCAGTTTTCGAGCTAACACCGGGGAGCTGTTTTTT
abundance: NA; d_gene: TRBD2; j_gene: TRBJ2-1; v_gene: TRBV30; CDR3aa: CAWSHGRLAGNEQFF; CDR3nt: TGTGCCTGGAGCCACGGGAGGCTAGCGGGTAATGAGCAGTTCTTC
abundance: once; d_gene: NA; j_gene: TRBJ2-2; v_gene: TRBV4-3; CDR3aa: CASSQDYSFSGELFF; CDR3nt: TGCGCCAGCAGCCAGGACTATAGCTTCTCGGGGGAGCTGTTTTTT
abundance: NA; d_gene: TRBD1; j_gene: TRBJ2-2; v_gene: TRBV7-2; CDR3aa: CASSLVQGVPGELFF; CDR3nt: TGTGCCAGCAGCTTAGTTCAGGGGGTCCCCGGGGAGCTGTTTTTT
abundance: few; d_gene: TRBD1; j_gene: TRBJ2-2; v_gene: TRBV7-3; CDR3aa: CASSLDRERTGELFF; CDR3nt: TGTGCCAGCAGCTTGGACAGGGAGAGGACCGGGGAGCTGTTTTTT
abundance: few; d_gene: NA; j_gene: TRBJ1-2; v_gene: TRBV5-4; CDR3aa: CASSLARTDNYGYTF; CDR3nt: TGTGCCAGCAGCTTGGCCCGGACAGATAACTATGGCTACACCTTC
abundance: NA; d_gene: TRBD2; j_gene: TRBJ2-1; v_gene: TRBV10-3; CDR3aa: CAISEVCLAGNHEQFF; CDR3nt: TGTGCCATCAGTGAAGTATGTCTAGCGGGGAATCATGAGCAGTTCTTC
abundance: NA; d_gene: NA; j_gene: TRBJ1-5; v_gene: TRBV3-1/TRBV3-2; CDR3aa: CASSQDPVQPQHF; CDR3nt: TGTGCCAGCAGCCAAGATCCTGTTCAGCCCCAGCATTTT
abundance: few; d_gene: NA; j_gene: TRBJ2-7; v_gene: TRBV30; CDR3aa: CAWSAGQSSGQYF; CDR3nt: TGTGCCTGGAGCGCCGGACAGTCTTCGGGGCAGTACTTC
abundance: NA; d_gene: TRBD1; j_gene: TRBJ1-4; v_gene: TRBV19; CDR3aa: CASRGQGGKLFF; CDR3nt: TGTGCCAGTAGGGGACAGGGTGGAAAACTGTTTTTT